Listed here is a single TCR beta chain. Its antigen is currently unknown. This entry comes from a study of T cell responses to AZD1222 COVID-19 vaccine. Study results and limitations: Spike-specific TCRs gained breadth and depth after people received two AZD1222 doses.

Germline-derived CDR1 and CDR2 are LGHNA and YSLEER. The CDR3 is 12 amino acids. The V gene lost 6 bases and the J gene lost 2 bases, with 4 bases spanning the gap. The protocol was immunoSEQ multiplex PCR, while the TCRdb copy is restricted to in-frame clones and leaves out a portion. The sample lists about 86,000 clones, approximately 89% occurring once. This chain links TRBV4-3 with TRBJ2-2; D ambiguous. The receptor was derived from an adult in good health. This material consisted of peripheral blood, taken on day 0 of AZD1222 vaccination. The CDR3 reads CASSYNTGELFF. The CDR3 DNA reads as TGCGCCAGCAGTTATAACACCGGGGAGCTGTTTTTT.